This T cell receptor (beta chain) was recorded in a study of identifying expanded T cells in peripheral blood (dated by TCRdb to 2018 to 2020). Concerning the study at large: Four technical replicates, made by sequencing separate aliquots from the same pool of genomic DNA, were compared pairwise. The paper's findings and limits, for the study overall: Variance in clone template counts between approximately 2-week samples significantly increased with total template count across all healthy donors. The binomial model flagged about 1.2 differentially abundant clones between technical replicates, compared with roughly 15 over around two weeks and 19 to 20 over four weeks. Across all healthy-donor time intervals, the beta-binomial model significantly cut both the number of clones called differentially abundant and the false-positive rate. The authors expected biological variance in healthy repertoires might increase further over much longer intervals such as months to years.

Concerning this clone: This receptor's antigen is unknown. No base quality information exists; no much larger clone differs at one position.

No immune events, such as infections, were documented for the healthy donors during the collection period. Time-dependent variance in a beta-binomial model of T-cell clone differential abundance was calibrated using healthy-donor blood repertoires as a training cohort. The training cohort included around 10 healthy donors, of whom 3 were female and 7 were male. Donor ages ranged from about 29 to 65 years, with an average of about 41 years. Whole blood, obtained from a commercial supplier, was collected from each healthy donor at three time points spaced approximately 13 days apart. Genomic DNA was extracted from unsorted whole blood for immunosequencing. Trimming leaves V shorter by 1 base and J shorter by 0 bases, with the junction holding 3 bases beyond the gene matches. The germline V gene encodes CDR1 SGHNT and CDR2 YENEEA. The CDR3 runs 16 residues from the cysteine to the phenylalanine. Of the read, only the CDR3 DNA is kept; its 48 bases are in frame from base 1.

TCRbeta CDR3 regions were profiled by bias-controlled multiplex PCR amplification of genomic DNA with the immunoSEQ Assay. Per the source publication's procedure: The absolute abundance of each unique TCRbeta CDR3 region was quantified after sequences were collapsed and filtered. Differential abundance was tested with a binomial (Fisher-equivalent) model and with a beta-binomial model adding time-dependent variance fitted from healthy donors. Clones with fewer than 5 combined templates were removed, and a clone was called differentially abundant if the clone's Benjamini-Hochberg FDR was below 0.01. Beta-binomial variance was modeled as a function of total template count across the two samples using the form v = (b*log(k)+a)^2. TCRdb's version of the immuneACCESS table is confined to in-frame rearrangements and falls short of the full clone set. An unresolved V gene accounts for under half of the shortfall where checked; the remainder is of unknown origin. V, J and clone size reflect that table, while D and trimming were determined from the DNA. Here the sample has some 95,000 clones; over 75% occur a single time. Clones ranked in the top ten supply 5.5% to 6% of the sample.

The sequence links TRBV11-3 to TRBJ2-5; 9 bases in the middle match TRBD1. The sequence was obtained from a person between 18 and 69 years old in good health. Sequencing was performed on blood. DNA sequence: TGTGCCAGCAGCTTAGGCGGGACAGGGAACCAAGAGACCCAGTACTTC. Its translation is CASSLGGTGNQETQYF.